This T cell receptor (beta chain) comes out of a study of T-cell memory formation after mild COVID-19. The CDR3 length is 14 residues. The germline gives CDR1 SGHRS, CDR2 YFSETQ. Trimming cost V 0 bases and J 7 bases, with 12 bases left between them. One entry per CDR3 protein results from TCRdb running MiXCR on the 5' RACE reads. Of about 560,000 distinct CDR3 sequences in the sample, about a sixth were seen once. The sample holds a few counts of this clonotype. The chain recombines TRBV5-1 with TRBJ2-3, with a possible D match to TRBD1 (6 bases). The sequence was collected from an adult woman who had mild COVID-19 (a few samples of this study predate the infection). Cell type and time point are not known. The sample comprised PBMCs or a T cell subset sorted from them (not recorded which). The CDR3 is CASSLEEGGNTQYF. The CDR3 region has the DNA TGCGCCAGCAGCTTGGAGGAAGGGGGAAATACGCAGTATTTT.